The clone carrying this T cell receptor (beta chain) was found a few times. Its antigen remains unidentified. CDR1 is LGHNA, CDR2 YSLEER, per germline. The CDR3 length is 19 residues. The V and J ends lost 4 bases and 0 bases respectively, with 21 bases between them. Using immunoSEQ multiplex PCR, the repertoire was profiled, and TCRdb retains in-frame clones only, with some absent. The data contain tens of thousands of clones, roughly four fifths of them singletons. The data are from a study of T cell clones after liver transplantation. Study details: Apart from a few HCV-positive recipients, transplants were for non-autoimmune, non-viral reasons. Study-level results: Donor-reactive sequences fell more than third party-reactive ones, suggesting partial deletion.

The TCR originated in a human patient who received a liver transplant. Some T cells may be the graft donor's. Material: CD4+ T cells from blood, obtained 46 months after liver transplant. This sequence joins TRBV4-3 and TRBJ1-4; D is possibly TRBD1 (5 bases). CDR3 sequence (DNA): TGCGCCAGCAGCCGAAGCCCAGGGTCCCCCCCCACAACTAATGAAAAACTGTTTTTT. It codes for CASSRSPGSPPTTNEKLFF.